Listed below are T cell receptor beta chains from one sample, sequenced in a study of patients and donors after allogeneic stem cell transplantation. TCRdb analysed the RT-PCR reads with MiXCR anew, one entry per CDR3 protein. The sample lists 800,000 to 1,000,000 distinct CDR3 sequences, under 20% occurring once. What was sequenced was blood, either unsorted or a sorted T cell fraction (not recorded which). Receptors originate from a human donor who was either an allogeneic HSCT recipient or a stem cell or donor lymphocyte infusion donor (not recorded which). It is not recorded whose cells these are; they may come from a transplant donor. CDR3s include the opening cysteine and the closing phenylalanine or tryptophan. Fields, in order: D gene, clone size, J gene, V gene, CDR3 protein, CDR3 DNA. D genes are given only for firm matches. A row's size may be missing; if present it is once, few, many or a size class.

NA,many,TRBJ1-2,TRBV10-3,CAISDLDSYSYGYTF,TGTGCCATCAGTGATCTAGACAGTTATTCGTATGGCTACACCTTC
NA,once,TRBJ2-3,TRBV7-3,CASSPNHADTQYF,TGTGCCAGCAGCCCGAACCATGCAGATACGCAGTATTTT
NA,few,TRBJ2-7,TRBV19,CASSLTSNYEQYF,TGTGCCAGTAGTCTTACTTCAAACTACGAGCAGTACTTC
NA,few,TRBJ1-1,TRBV10-2,CASRLILNTEAFF,TGCGCCAGCAGGTTGATCCTTAACACTGAAGCTTTCTTT
NA,few,TRBJ1-5,TRBV5-1,CASSLLSGQQPQHF,TGCGCCAGCAGCTTGCTTTCAGGCCAACAGCCCCAGCATTTT
TRBD1,NA,TRBJ1-6,TRBV6-5,CASSYGTDYNSPLHF,TGTGCCAGCAGTTACGGGACAGATTATAATTCACCCCTCCACTTT
TRBD1,few,TRBJ2-1,TRBV4-2,CASSQDMAGTGGSHEQFF,TGTGCCAGCAGCCAAGACATGGCCGGGACAGGGGGCTCCCATGAGCAGTTCTTC
NA,few,TRBJ2-5,TRBV7-2,CASSSLKALETQYF,TGTGCCAGCAGCTCCCTCAAAGCCTTGGAGACCCAGTACTTC
TRBD2,few,TRBJ2-2,TRBV12-3/TRBV12-4,CASSWTSGRAGELFF,TGTGCCAGCAGCTGGACTAGCGGGAGGGCCGGGGAGCTGTTTTTT
NA,few,TRBJ2-2,TRBV6-5,CASSYGTAGELFF,TGTGCCAGCAGTTATGGGACTGCCGGGGAGCTGTTTTTT
TRBD1,few,TRBJ1-5,TRBV2,CASSVDRVNQPQHF,TGTGCCAGCAGTGTTGACAGGGTCAATCAGCCCCAGCATTTT
NA,few,TRBJ2-7,TRBV18,CASSPPTSMEQYF,TGTGCCAGCTCACCACCGACTAGTATGGAGCAGTACTTC
NA,few,TRBJ2-1,TRBV5-1,CASREGLANEQFF,TGCGCCAGCAGAGAAGGACTCGCCAATGAGCAGTTCTTC
NA,NA,TRBJ2-4,TRBV12-3/TRBV12-4,CASALDFLAKNIQYF,TGTGCCAGCGCGTTGGACTTCTTAGCCAAAAACATTCAGTACTTC
NA,few,TRBJ2-7,TRBV2,CASTRDFSYEQYF,TGTGCCAGCACCCGGGACTTTTCCTACGAGCAGTACTTC
TRBD2,NA,TRBJ2-2,TRBV19,CASSLLAGATTGELFF,TGTGCCAGTAGTTTACTAGCGGGGGCGACCACCGGGGAGCTGTTTTTT
NA,few,TRBJ2-5,TRBV11-2,CASSPTLFSRQETQYF,TGTGCCAGCAGCCCCACACTTTTTTCCCGACAAGAGACCCAGTACTTC
TRBD1,few,TRBJ1-4,TRBV11-1,CASSRGDRALEKLFF,TGTGCCAGCAGCCGAGGAGACAGGGCATTGGAAAAACTGTTTTTT
NA,NA,TRBJ2-7,TRBV15,CATSRDRSSYEQYF,TGTGCCACCAGCAGAGATCGATCGAGCTACGAGCAGTACTTC
NA,NA,TRBJ1-1,TRBV20-1,CSASDQVGAFF,TGCAGTGCTTCGGATCAAGTTGGGGCTTTCTTT
NA,few,TRBJ2-1,TRBV5-1,CASSLVEPPRNEQFF,TGCGCCAGCAGCTTGGTTGAGCCGCCCCGCAATGAGCAGTTCTTC
TRBD1,NA,TRBJ1-1,TRBV2,CASIAGGSTEAFF,TGTGCCAGCATTGCAGGGGGTAGCACTGAAGCTTTCTTT
TRBD2,once,TRBJ2-1,TRBV19,CASSTLAGNPNNEQFF,TGTGCCAGTAGTACTCTAGCGGGGAATCCGAACAATGAGCAGTTCTTC
TRBD2,many,TRBJ2-1,TRBV24-1,CATSERLAVTNNEQFF,TGTGCCACCAGTGAGCGACTAGCGGTGACAAACAATGAGCAGTTCTTC
NA,NA,TRBJ2-3,TRBV27,CASSLIRPDTQYF,TGTGCCAGCAGTTTAATTCGTCCAGATACGCAGTATTTT
NA,NA,TRBJ2-1,TRBV4-1,CASSRPTPIVYNEQFF,TGCGCCAGCAGCCGGCCCACCCCGATAGTCTACAATGAGCAGTTCTTC
TRBD2,many,TRBJ2-5,TRBV10-3,CAISENTGTIQETQYF,TGTGCCATCAGCGAAAATACCGGGACTATACAAGAGACCCAGTACTTC
TRBD1,NA,TRBJ2-7,TRBV7-6,CASSLVGDRAYEQYF,TGTGCCAGCAGCTTAGTAGGGGACAGGGCCTACGAGCAGTACTTC
NA,many,TRBJ1-5,TRBV6-5,CASSSRSGGNQPQHF,TGTGCCAGCAGTTCGAGGTCAGGGGGCAATCAGCCCCAGCATTTT
NA,NA,TRBJ1-1,TRBV2,CASFRDSIEAFF,TGTGCCAGCTTTAGGGATTCCATTGAAGCTTTCTTT
NA,NA,TRBJ2-2,TRBV29-1,CSAAPVTNTGELFF,TGCAGCGCAGCCCCTGTGACGAACACCGGGGAGCTGTTTTTT
NA,few,TRBJ2-5,TRBV7-3,CARPGESVSPLEETQYF,TGTGCCCGCCCGGGTGAGTCTGTGTCGCCTTTAGAAGAGACCCAGTACTTC
TRBD1,NA,TRBJ1-3,TRBV12-3/TRBV12-4,CASSLTPPGQGGNTIYF,TGTGCCAGCAGTTTAACCCCCCCGGGACAGGGAGGGAACACCATATATTTT
NA,few,TRBJ1-5,TRBV20-1,CSARGRDRFNQPQHF,TGCAGTGCTAGAGGACGAGACCGCTTCAATCAGCCCCAGCATTTT
NA,NA,TRBJ1-1,TRBV4-1,CASSQVLGTKAFF,TGCGCCAGCAGCCAAGTCCTGGGGACGAAAGCTTTCTTT
NA,few,TRBJ2-1,TRBV9,CASSAPLVSNEQFF,TGTGCCAGCAGTGCCCCATTGGTGTCCAATGAGCAGTTCTTC
TRBD2,NA,TRBJ2-5,TRBV2,CASTEGTSGTQETQYF,TGTGCCAGCACCGAGGGGACTAGCGGGACTCAAGAGACCCAGTACTTC
TRBD1,NA,TRBJ1-1,TRBV5-1,CASSLRTGTKAEAFF,TGCGCCAGCAGCTTGAGGACAGGCACCAAGGCTGAAGCTTTCTTT
NA,few,TRBJ1-2,TRBV21-1,CASSKALLQRQGAKSNYGYTF,TGTGCCAGCAGCAAAGCGCTCCTCCAAAGACAGGGGGCGAAGTCCAACTATGGCTACACCTTC
NA,many,TRBJ2-5,TRBV4-2,CASSQDSAGKTIQETQYF,TGTGCCAGCAGCCAAGATAGCGCAGGGAAGACTATCCAAGAGACCCAGTACTTC
NA,few,TRBJ1-3,TRBV19,CASSITGNTIYF,TGTGCCAGTAGTATTACCGGAAACACCATATATTTT
NA,few,TRBJ2-7,TRBV29-1,CSVELGAYEQYF,TGCAGCGTTGAGTTGGGGGCCTACGAGCAGTACTTC
NA,once,TRBJ2-4,TRBV6-6,CASSYDSAVKYF,TGTGCCAGCAGCTACGACTCTGCAGTAAAGTACTTC
TRBD2,few,TRBJ2-1,TRBV20-1,CSATREGLSYNEQFF,TGCAGTGCAACGAGGGAGGGGCTTTCCTACAATGAGCAGTTCTTC
TRBD1,NA,TRBJ1-6,TRBV4-1,CASSLQGGRPPLHF,TGCGCCAGCAGCCTGCAGGGGGGGAGGCCACCCCTCCACTTT